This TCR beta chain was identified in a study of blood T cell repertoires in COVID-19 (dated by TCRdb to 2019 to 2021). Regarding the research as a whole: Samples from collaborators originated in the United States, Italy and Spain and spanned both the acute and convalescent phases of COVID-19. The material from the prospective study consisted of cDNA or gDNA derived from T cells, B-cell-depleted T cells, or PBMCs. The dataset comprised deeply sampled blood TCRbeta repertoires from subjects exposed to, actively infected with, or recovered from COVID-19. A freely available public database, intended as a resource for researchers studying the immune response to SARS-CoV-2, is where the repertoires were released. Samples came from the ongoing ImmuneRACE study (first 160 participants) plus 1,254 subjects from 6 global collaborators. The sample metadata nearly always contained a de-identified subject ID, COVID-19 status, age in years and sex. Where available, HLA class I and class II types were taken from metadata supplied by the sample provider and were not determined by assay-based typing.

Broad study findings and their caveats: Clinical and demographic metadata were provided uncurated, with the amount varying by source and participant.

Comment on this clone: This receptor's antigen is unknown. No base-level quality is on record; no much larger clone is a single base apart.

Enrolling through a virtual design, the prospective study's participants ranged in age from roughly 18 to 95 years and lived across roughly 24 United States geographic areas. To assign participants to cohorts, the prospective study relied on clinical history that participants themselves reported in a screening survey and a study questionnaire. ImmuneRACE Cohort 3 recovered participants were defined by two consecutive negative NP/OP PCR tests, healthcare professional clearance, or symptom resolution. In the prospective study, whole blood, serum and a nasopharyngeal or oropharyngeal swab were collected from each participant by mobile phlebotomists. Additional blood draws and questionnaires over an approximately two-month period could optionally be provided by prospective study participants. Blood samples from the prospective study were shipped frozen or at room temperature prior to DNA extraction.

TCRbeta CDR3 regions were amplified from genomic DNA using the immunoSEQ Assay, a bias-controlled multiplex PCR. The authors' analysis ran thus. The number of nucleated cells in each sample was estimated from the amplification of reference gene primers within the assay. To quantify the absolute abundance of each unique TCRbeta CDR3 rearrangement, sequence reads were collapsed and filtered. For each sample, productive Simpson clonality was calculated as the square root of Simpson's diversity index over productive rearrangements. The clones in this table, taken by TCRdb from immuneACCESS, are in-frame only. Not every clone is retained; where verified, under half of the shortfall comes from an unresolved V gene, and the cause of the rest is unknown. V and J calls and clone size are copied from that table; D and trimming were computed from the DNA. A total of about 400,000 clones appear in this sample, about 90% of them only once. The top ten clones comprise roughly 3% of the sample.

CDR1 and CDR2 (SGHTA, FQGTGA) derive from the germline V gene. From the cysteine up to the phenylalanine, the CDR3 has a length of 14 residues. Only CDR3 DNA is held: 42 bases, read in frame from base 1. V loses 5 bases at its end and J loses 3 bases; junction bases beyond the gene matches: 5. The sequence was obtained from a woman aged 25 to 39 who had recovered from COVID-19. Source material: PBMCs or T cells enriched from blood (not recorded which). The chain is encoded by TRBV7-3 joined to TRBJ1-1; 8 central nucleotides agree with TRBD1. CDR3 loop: CASSTTGGDTEAFF. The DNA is TGTGCCAGCAGCACTACAGGGGGGGACACTGAAGCTTTCTTT.